This TCR beta chain is from a study of blood T cell repertoires in COVID-19. This table comes from immunoSEQ multiplex PCR, and its TCRdb copy is limited to in-frame clones, with some not included. The sample records some 59,000 clones, about 77% being singletons. Germline-derived CDR1 and CDR2 are SGHAT and FQDESV (reference sequence). The length of the CDR3 is 13 residues. V lost 6 bases and J lost 0, with 8 bases in between. The clonotype comes from a man older than 75 with active or convalescent COVID-19. The sequenced sample was peripheral blood. This rearrangement joins TRBV11-1 to TRBJ2-5; D gene ambiguous. CDR3 protein: CASSLDYQETQYF. The CDR3 DNA is TGTGCCAGCAGTCTTGACTACCAAGAGACCCAGTACTTC.